This passage covers 23 T cell receptor beta chains from one sample sequenced in a study of cytomegalovirus exposure and HLA in healthy donors. With 60 Vbeta and 13 Jbeta primers, the PCR was carried out. Measured with immunoSEQ multiplex PCR; TCRdb has only the in-frame clones, and not every one. The repertoire holds about 41,000 clones, with about 84% as singletons. Sequencing used PBMCs. The receptors shown here come from a middle-aged man in good health and CMV-seronegative.

Comments on this clone: At one of its ends the junction is not consistent with the germline gene, which may arise from a read error. This CDR3 reads CSSSADSYEQYF. The CDR3 DNA reads TGTTCCAGCAGCGCCGACAGCTACGAGCAGTACTTC. This rearrangement joins TRBV7-9 to TRBJ2-7; D might be TRBD1 (5 bases). Germline V gene sequence: CDR1 SEHNR, CDR2 FQNEAQ (reference sequence). This CDR3 is built from 12 residues.

The chain carries TRBV29-1 and TRBJ2-5; D possibly corresponds to TRBD1 (5 bases). The CDR3 spans 14 residues. Per germline, CDR1 SQVTM and CDR2 ANQGSEA. The V gene lost 0 bases and the J gene lost 11 bases, with 19 bases spanning the gap. The CDR3 reads CSVEDGAGQREQYF. In DNA form, the CDR3 reads TGCAGCGTTGAAGATGGGGCAGGGCAGCGTGAGCAGTACTTC. Complete variable domain (other parts from reference TRBV29-1 and TRBJ2-5): SAVISQKPSRDICQRGTSLTIQCQVDSQVTMMFWYRQQPGQSLTLIATANQGSEATYESGFVIDKFPISRPNLTFSTLTVSNMSPEDSSIYLCSVEDGAGQREQYFGPGTRLLVL.

This chain connects TRBV30 to TRBJ1-1; tentative D call: TRBD1 (6 bases). Germline assignment: CDR1 GTSNPN and CDR2 SVGIG (reference sequence). The CDR3 is made up of 11 amino acids. The V end was cut by 4 bases, the J end by 9 bases, with 12 bases between. The CDR3 region has the DNA TGTGCCTGGAACCAGGGGCTTCAAGCTTTCTTT. Protein product: CAWNQGLQAFF.

This chain joins TRBV9 and TRBJ2-7, with unresolved D. This CDR3 spans 14 amino acids. Trimming stripped 2 bases from V and 2 bases from J, with 11 bases between. Looked up from germline, CDR1 is SGDLS and CDR2 is YYNGEE. CDR3 bases: TGTGCCAGCAGCGTCGGAGTGATGGCCTACGAGCAGTACTTC. It is translated as CASSVGVMAYEQYF.

The V gene is TRBV7-2, the J gene TRBJ2-7, with D possibly TRBD1 on 6 matching bases. Germline V lookup: CDR1 SGHTA, CDR2 FQGNSA. Trimming took off 5 bases at V and 3 bases at J, with 14 bases between the two ends. The CDR3 is 14 residues long. In nucleotides, the CDR3 is TGTGCCAGCAGCAGAGACGGACAGAGCTACGAGCAGTACTTC. As protein: CASSRDGQSYEQYF.

This chain joins TRBV5-1 and TRBJ1-1; 9 nucleotides match TRBD1. CDR3 length equals 17 residues. Germline CDR1 is SGHRS and CDR2 is YFSETQ. J was trimmed by 1 base and V by 4 bases; bases with no gene match: 11. CDR3 bases: TGCGCCAGCAGCGCCCGGGGACAGGGCACTTCGAACACTGAAGCTTTCTTT. Residues: CASSARGQGTSNTEAFF.

This rearrangement joins TRBV6-5 to TRBJ2-7; TRBD1 might be the D (6 bases). Germline V CDR1 and CDR2: MNHEY, SVGAGI. This CDR3 comprises 16 residues. V lost 4 bases, J lost 0 bases, and 16 bases lay in between. The CDR3 here is CASSSDRDTGSYEQYF. DNA for the CDR3: TGTGCCAGCAGTTCCGACCGGGACACGGGCTCCTACGAGCAGTACTTC.

The CDR3 region is CASSISSGAGNEQFF. Written as DNA, the CDR3 is TGTGCCAGTAGTATCTCTAGCGGGGCGGGGAATGAGCAGTTCTTC. The chain links TRBV19 to TRBJ2-1, with 9 bases aligning to TRBD2. From germline, CDR1 is LNHDA and CDR2 SQIVND (reference sequence). The CDR3 runs 15 residues. Trimming removed 3 bases from V and 7 bases from J; junction bases left unmatched: 7.

The chain joins TRBV6-6 to TRBJ1-1, with D maybe TRBD1 (6 bases). V was cut by 5 bases and J by 4 bases, with 14 bases left in between. CDR1 MNHNY and CDR2 SVGAGI come from the germline V gene (reference sequence). The CDR3 runs 14 residues. The CDR3 loop is CASSLNVQGTEAFF. The CDR3 coding sequence is TGTGCCAGCAGTCTTAATGTACAGGGCACTGAAGCTTTCTTT.

The chain is built from TRBV5-1 and TRBJ2-7, with TRBD1 as a possible D gene (7 bases). V was clipped by 3 bases and J by 6 bases, with 16 bases between them. The CDR3 loop spans 14 amino acids. Germline V lookup: CDR1 SGHRS, CDR2 YFSETQ. CDR3 DNA: TGCGCCAGCAGCTCGGGACAGACGGAGGGCGAGCAGTACTTC. Amino acid sequence: CASSSGQTEGEQYF.

The chain recombines TRBV10-3 with TRBJ2-6; 12 nucleotides agree with TRBD1. CDR1 ENHRY and CDR2 SYGVKD come from the germline V gene. The CDR3 covers 18 residues. V shed 4 bases and J 3 bases; nucleotides not matched to a gene: 7. CDR3 protein: CAISGGQGAVFGANVLTF. The CDR3 DNA follows: TGTGCCATCAGTGGGGGACAGGGGGCCGTGTTTGGGGCCAACGTCCTGACTTTC.

The chain uses TRBV5-1 and TRBJ1-1; no definite D call. This CDR3 is 15 amino acids long. Germline loops: CDR1 SGHRS, CDR2 YFSETQ. Trimming left V 2 bases short and J 1 base short, with 12 bases between. CDR3 in DNA: TGCGCCAGCAGCTTCGTCAACCAGGCGAACACTGAAGCTTTCTTT. Translated: CASSFVNQANTEAFF.

This clone was detected once. V gene TRBV20-1 combines with J gene TRBJ1-2; no definite D call. There are 10 residues in the CDR3. CDR1 DFQATT and CDR2 SNEGSKA come from the germline V gene (reference sequence). V lost 6 bases and J lost 8, with 10 bases in between. The CDR3 coding sequence is TGCAGTGCCCGTCGAGAGGGCTACACCTTC. Translated: CSARREGYTF.

This clone was seen only once. The chain is built from TRBV29-1 and TRBJ2-3; 15 nucleotides line up with TRBD2. V lost 7 bases to trimming and J lost 3 bases; unmatched junction nucleotides: 11. From germline, CDR1 is SQVTM and CDR2 ANQGSEA. The CDR3 covers 17 residues. DNA of the CDR3: TGCAGCGCCTCGGGGACTAGCGGGGGGTCGGTGACAGATACGCAGTATTTT. It specifies CSASGTSGGSVTDTQYF.

The V call is TRBV2, the J call TRBJ2-3, with 7 nucleotides matching TRBD2. The CDR3 loop spans 16 amino acids. The J segment lost 5 bases and the V segment lost 11 bases, leaving 19 bases of the junction unmatched. Germline CDR1 and CDR2: SNHLY and FYNNEI. DNA for the CDR3: TGTGCCCTTGGACGAGGCGGGAGCACTGCGGGAGATACGCAGTATTTT. Residues: CALGRGGSTAGDTQYF.

The chain employs TRBV9 and TRBJ1-2, with 7 bases lining up with TRBD1. CDR1 is SGDLS and CDR2 is YYNGEE in the germline V gene. The CDR3 totals 14 residues. After removal of 0 bases from V and 8 bases from J, the junction contained 7 bases not matched to a gene. The CDR3 sequence is CASSVVEGGGGYTF. The CDR3 bases are TGTGCCAGCAGCGTAGTTGAAGGGGGCGGAGGCTACACCTTC.

The chain links TRBV27 to TRBJ1-4; D is perhaps TRBD1 (5 bases). V was trimmed by 0 bases and J by 8 bases, leaving 13 bases between them. The CDR3 sequence is 15 residues long. Germline V lookup: CDR1 MNHEY, CDR2 SMNVEV (reference sequence). The CDR3 is CASSLSWARGEKLFF. As DNA, the CDR3 is TGTGCCAGCAGTTTATCGTGGGCCCGGGGGGAAAAACTGTTTTTT.

This sequence joins TRBV7-8 and TRBJ2-3; TRBD1 is a possible D gene (5 bases). Germline CDR1 is SGHVS and CDR2 is FQNEAQ. The V gene lost 3 bases and the J gene lost 3 bases, with 13 bases spanning the gap. This CDR3 region has 15 residues. The CDR3 sequence: CASSFQGTRTDTQYF. The CDR3 coding sequence is TGTGCCAGCAGCTTCCAGGGTACAAGGACAGATACGCAGTATTTT.

This clone was observed once. The sample has other DNA sequences that encode this CDR3 too. The CDR3 loop is CASSPLRGRESTEAFF. Written as DNA, the CDR3 is TGTGCCAGCAGTCCTTTGCGGGGGCGGGAGAGCACTGAAGCTTTCTTT. This sequence joins TRBV6-6 and TRBJ1-1; tentatively, D is TRBD1 (6 bases). Trimming left V 5 bases short and J 4 bases short, with 20 bases between. Looked up from germline, CDR1 is MNHNY and CDR2 is SVGAGI (reference sequence). The CDR3 runs 16 residues.

This chain joins TRBV21-1 and TRBJ1-1. TRBV21-1 is a pseudogene segment. There are 18 residues in the CDR3. The CDR3 nucleotides are TGTGCCAGCAGCAAAGGGGAGGTAAGGGGGGGTCGTAGTACTGAAGCTTTCTTT. As protein: CASSKGEVRGGRSTEAFF.

This clone has more than one count but fewer than ten. The gene calls are TRBV7-2 and TRBJ2-6; TRBD2 is a possible D gene (5 bases). The V gene's germline CDR1 is SGHTA and CDR2 FQGNSA. The CDR3 extends over 18 amino acids. Deletions cut 1 base from V and 0 bases from J, with 13 bases between. The CDR3 loop reads CASSLVGGRLSGANVLTF. CDR3 DNA: TGTGCCAGCAGCTTAGTTGGAGGACGCCTCTCTGGGGCCAACGTCCTGACTTTC.

This clone was observed a handful of times. This chain connects TRBV7-2 to TRBJ2-3, with 11 bases aligning to TRBD2. The CDR3 spans 19 residues. The V segment lost 5 bases and the J segment 0 bases; nucleotides outside the gene matches: 13. Germline CDR1 SGHTA, CDR2 FQGNSA. The CDR3 DNA is TGTGCCAGCAGCCCCCGACTCACTAGCGGGGGCACTAGCACAGATACGCAGTATTTT. As protein: CASSPRLTSGGTSTDTQYF. The full variable domain, its missing parts supplied by reference TRBV7-2 and TRBJ2-3, is GAGVSQSPSNKVTEKGKDVELRCDPISGHTALYWYRQSLGQGLEFLIYFQGNSAPDKSGLPSDRFSAERTGGSVSTLTIQRTQQEDSAVYLCASSPRLTSGGTSTDTQYFGPGTRLTVL.

The chain couples TRBV18 to TRBJ1-2, with 8 positions matching TRBD1. In germline, CDR1 is KGHSH, CDR2 LQKENI. The J segment lost 12 bases and the V segment lost 4 bases, leaving 7 bases of the junction unmatched. This CDR3 comprises 12 residues. CDR3 amino acids: CASSLGQGGDTF. The CDR3 DNA reads TGTGCCAGCTCACTCGGACAGGGAGGAGACACCTTC. Complete variable domain (other parts from reference TRBV18 and TRBJ1-2): NAGVMQNPRHLVRRRGQEARLRCSPMKGHSHVYWYRQLPEEGLKFMVYLQKENIIDESGMPKERFSAEFPKEGPSILRIQQVVRGDSAAYFCASSLGQGGDTFGSGTRLTVV.